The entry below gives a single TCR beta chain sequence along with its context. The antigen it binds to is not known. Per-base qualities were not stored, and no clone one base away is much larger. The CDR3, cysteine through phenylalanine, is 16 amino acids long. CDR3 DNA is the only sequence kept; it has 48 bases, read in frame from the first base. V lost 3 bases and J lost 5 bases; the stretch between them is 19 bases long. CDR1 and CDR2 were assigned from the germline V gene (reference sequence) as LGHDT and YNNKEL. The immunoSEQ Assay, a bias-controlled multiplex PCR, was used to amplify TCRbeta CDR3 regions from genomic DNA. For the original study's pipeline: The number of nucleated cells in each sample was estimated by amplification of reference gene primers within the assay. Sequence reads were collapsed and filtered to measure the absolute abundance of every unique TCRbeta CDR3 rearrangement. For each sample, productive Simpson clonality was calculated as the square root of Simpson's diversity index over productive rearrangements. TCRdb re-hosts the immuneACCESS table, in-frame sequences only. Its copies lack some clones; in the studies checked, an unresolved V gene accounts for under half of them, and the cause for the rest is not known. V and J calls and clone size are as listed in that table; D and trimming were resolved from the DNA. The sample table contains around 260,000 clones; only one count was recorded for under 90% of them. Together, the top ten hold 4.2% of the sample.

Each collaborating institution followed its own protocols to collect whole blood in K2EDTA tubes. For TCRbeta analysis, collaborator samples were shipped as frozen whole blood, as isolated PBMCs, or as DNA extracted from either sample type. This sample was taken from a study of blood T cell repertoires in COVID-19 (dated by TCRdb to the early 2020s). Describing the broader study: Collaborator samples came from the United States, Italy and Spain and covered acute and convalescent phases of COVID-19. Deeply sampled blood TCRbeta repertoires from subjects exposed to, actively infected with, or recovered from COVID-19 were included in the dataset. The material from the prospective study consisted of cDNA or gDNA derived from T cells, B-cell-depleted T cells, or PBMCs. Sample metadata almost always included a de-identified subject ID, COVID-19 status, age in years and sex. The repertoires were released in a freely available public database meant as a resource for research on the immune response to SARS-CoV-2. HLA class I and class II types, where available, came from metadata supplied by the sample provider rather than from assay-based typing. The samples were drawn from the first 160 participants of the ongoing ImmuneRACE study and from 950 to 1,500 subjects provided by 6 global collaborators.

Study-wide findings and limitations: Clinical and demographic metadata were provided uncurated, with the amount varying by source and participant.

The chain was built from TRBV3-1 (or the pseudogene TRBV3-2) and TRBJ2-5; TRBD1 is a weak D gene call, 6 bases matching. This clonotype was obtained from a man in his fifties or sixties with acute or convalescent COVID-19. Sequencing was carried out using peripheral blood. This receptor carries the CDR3 CASSHLSGEDRETQYF. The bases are TGTGCCAGCAGCCACCTCTCAGGGGAAGACCGGGAGACCCAGTACTTC.